This T cell receptor beta chain was recovered during a study of response to subunit inactivated influenza vaccine. Overall study findings and caveats: T cells newly recruited by each seasonal influenza vaccination are few, the authors suggested.

Worth noting for this clonotype: Antigen unknown.

V was cut by 3 bases and J by 0 bases, with 9 bases left in between. This CDR3 region has 15 residues. In germline, CDR1 is ENHRY, CDR2 SYGVKD. TCRdb itself ran the RT-PCR reads through MiXCR, one entry per CDR3 protein. The sample carries about 650,000 distinct CDR3 sequences, roughly 14% recorded once. This chain joins TRBV10-3 and TRBJ1-5; D possibly corresponds to TRBD1 (5 bases). This TCR derives from a man in his forties or fifties who received an inactivated influenza vaccine. Sample: PBMCs from blood, taken 11 to 12 days after vaccination. Written as DNA, the CDR3 is TGTGCCATCAGTGATTCAGGGTATAGCAATCAGCCCCAGCATTTT. Protein product: CAISDSGYSNQPQHF.